Ten or more counts support the clone carrying this T cell receptor beta chain. Researchers took RNA transcripts and amplified TCR beta CDR3 regions from them. Second-round multiplex PCR came after first-round RT-PCR with HTBI primers. TCRdb ran MiXCR on the multiplex PCR reads and lists one entry per CDR3 protein. Of around 400,000 distinct CDR3 sequences in the sample, roughly 21% were seen once. Aged 18 to 65, hyperthyroidism patients had new diagnoses of under 2 months' duration. Exclusion covered patients with other autoimmune diseases or uncontrolled infections (as well as pregnancy or lactation). There are 12 residues in the CDR3. The germline gives CDR1 DFQATT, CDR2 SNEGSKA (reference sequence). Trimming shortened V by 3 bases and J by 4 bases, and 10 bases separated the two germline ends. The sample originates from a study of Graves' ophthalmopathy and Graves' hyperthyroidism.

The clonotype comes from a woman between 18 and 30 years old with stable Graves' hyperthyroidism. The sample comprised peripheral blood. The rearrangement links TRBV20-1 to TRBJ2-7, with no clear D. Here the CDR3 reads CSARYLDYEQYF. CDR3 nucleotide sequence: TGCAGTGCTAGGTATCTAGATTACGAGCAGTACTTC.